Listed here is a single T cell receptor beta chain. Its antigen is still unknown. The CDR3 loop spans 13 amino acids. The germline gives CDR1 LGHNA, CDR2 YNFKEQ. V lost 5 bases to trimming and J lost 2 bases; unmatched junction nucleotides: 2. The data stem from a study of beta chain features in type 1 diabetes. Findings and limits, study-wide: The study found fewer insertions and more deletions at VDJ junctions in type 1 diabetes patients. Naive, central memory and Treg TCRB repertoires seemed to resemble each other more closely in patients than they did in healthy donors.

Cell sorting via CD45RO/CCR7/CD25/CD127/CD95/CD27 was performed to obtain CD4+ naive, central memory, regulatory and stem cell-like memory cells. The sequenced template was cDNA made from the entire isolated RNA. Naive, central memory and regulatory T cell samples produced a mean of about 3.5 million reads. The method was immunoSEQ multiplex PCR; TCRdb's version includes in-frame clones alone and lacks a portion of them. The repertoire consists of under 400,000 clones, with over 10% occurring once and the leading ten covering about 0.017%. The V and J genes are TRBV4-2 and TRBJ2-7; 8 bases agree with TRBD2. This clonotype was obtained from a man in his late teens or twenties in good health. Sequenced sample: naive CD4+ T cells from blood. The CDR3 here is CASSSGGPYEQYF. In DNA form, the CDR3 reads TGTGCCAGCAGCTCGGGGGGGCCCTACGAGCAGTACTTC.